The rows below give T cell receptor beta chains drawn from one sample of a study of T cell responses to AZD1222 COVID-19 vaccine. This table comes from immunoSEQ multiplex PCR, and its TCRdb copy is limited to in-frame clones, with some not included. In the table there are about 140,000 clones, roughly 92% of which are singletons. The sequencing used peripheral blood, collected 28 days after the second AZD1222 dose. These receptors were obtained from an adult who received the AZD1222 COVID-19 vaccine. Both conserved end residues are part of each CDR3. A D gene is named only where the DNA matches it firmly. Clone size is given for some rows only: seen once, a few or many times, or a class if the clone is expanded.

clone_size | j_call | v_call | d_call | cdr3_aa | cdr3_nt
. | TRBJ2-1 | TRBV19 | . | CASSISLNNEQFF | TGTGCCAGTAGTATTTCACTCAACAATGAGCAGTTCTTC
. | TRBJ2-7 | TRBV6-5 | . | CASTRGGAFNEQYF | TGTGCCAGCACAAGGGGGGGGGCGTTCAACGAGCAGTACTTC
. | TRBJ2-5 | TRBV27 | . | CASSLGEGETQYF | TGTGCCAGCAGTTTAGGCGAAGGAGAGACCCAGTACTTC
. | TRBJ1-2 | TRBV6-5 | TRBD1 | CASSYVTGKAGYTF | TGTGCCAGCAGTTACGTGACAGGGAAGGCTGGCTACACCTTC
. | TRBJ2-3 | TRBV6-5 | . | CASSYLRPGTDTQYF | TGTGCCAGCAGTTACCTCCGACCAGGCACAGATACGCAGTATTTT
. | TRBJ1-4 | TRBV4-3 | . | CASSWQGGKDEKLFF | TGCGCCAGCAGCTGGCAAGGGGGAAAGGATGAAAAACTGTTTTTT
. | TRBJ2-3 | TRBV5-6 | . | CASSLGRAQYF | TGTGCCAGCAGCTTGGGCAGAGCGCAGTATTTT
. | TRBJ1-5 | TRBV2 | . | CASSSYLSNQPQHF | TGTGCCAGCAGTTCTTATCTTAGCAATCAGCCCCAGCATTTT
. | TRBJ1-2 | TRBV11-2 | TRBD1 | CASSRGQGEGYTF | TGTGCCAGCAGCAGAGGACAGGGTGAGGGCTACACCTTC
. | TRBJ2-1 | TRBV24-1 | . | CATSDSWGEQFF | TGTGCCACTTCGGACAGCTGGGGCGAGCAGTTCTTC
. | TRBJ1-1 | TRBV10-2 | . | CASSELQGGGTEAFF | TGCGCCAGCAGTGAGTTACAAGGTGGGGGAACTGAAGCTTTCTTT
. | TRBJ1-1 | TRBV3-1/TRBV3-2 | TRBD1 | CASSRQGARTEAFF | TGTGCCAGCAGCAGACAGGGGGCTCGGACTGAAGCTTTCTTT
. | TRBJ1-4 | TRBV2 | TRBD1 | CASSGDSRSNEKLFF | TGTGCCAGCAGTGGGGACAGTCGGAGTAATGAAAAACTGTTTTTT
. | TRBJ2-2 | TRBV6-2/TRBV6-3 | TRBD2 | CASSGASGTSGGEAGELFF | TGTGCCAGCAGTGGCGCCTCCGGGACTAGCGGGGGGGAAGCCGGGGAGCTGTTTTTT
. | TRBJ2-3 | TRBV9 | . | CASSRDGSTDTQYF | TGTGCCAGCAGCCGTGACGGTAGCACAGATACGCAGTATTTT
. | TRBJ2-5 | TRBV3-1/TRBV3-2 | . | CASSQAVHLQETQYF | TGTGCCAGCAGCCAAGCGGTCCACCTTCAAGAGACCCAGTACTTC
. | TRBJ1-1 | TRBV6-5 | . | CASSFVQGRTTEAFF | TGTGCCAGCAGTTTTGTACAGGGTAGGACTACTGAAGCTTTCTTT
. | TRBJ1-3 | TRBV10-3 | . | CAIREDHGDGNTIYF | TGTGCCATCAGAGAAGACCACGGGGATGGAAACACCATATATTTT
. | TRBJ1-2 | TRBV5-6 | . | CASSLQGNYGYTF | TGTGCCAGCAGCTTGCAGGGGAACTATGGCTACACCTTC
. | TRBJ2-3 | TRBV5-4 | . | CASSSKTRTVDTQYF | TGTGCCAGCAGCTCTAAGACTAGAACCGTAGATACGCAGTATTTT
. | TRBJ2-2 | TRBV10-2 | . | CASSESGPNTGELFF | TGCGCCAGCAGTGAGTCGGGCCCTAACACCGGGGAGCTGTTTTTT
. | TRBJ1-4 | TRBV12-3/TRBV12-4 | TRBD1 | CASSSGGMGKLFF | TGTGCCAGCAGCTCAGGGGGAATGGGAAAACTGTTTTTT
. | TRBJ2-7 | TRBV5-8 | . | CASSFLLDSYEQYF | TGTGCCAGCAGCTTCCTCCTAGATTCCTACGAGCAGTACTTC
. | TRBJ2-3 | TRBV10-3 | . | CAINGVGSDTQYF | TGTGCCATTAATGGGGTGGGTTCAGATACGCAGTATTTT
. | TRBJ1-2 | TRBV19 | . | CASSAQGRRAGGYTF | TGTGCCAGTAGTGCACAAGGACGGAGGGCGGGTGGCTACACCTTC
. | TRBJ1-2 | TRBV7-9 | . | CASSRMTDYGYTF | TGTGCCAGCAGCCGTATGACTGATTATGGCTACACCTTC
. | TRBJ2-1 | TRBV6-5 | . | CASSPGGNEQFF | TGTGCCAGCAGTCCGGGTGGTAATGAGCAGTTCTTC
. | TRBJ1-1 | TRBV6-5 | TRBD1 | CASRRTGNTEAFF | TGTGCCAGCAGGAGGACAGGGAACACTGAAGCTTTCTTT
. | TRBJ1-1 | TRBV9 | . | CASSATGLPGGAFF | TGTGCCAGCAGCGCCACGGGACTCCCGGGCGGAGCTTTCTTT
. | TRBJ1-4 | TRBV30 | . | CAWSAPGGVRQEKLFF | TGTGCCTGGAGCGCCCCGGGTGGGGTAAGGCAGGAAAAACTGTTTTTT
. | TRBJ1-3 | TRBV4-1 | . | CASSQPTLFSGLQTPGNTIYF | TGCGCCAGCAGCCAACCTACTTTATTCTCGGGCCTTCAGACTCCCGGAAACACCATATATTTT
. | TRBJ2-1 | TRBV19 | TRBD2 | CASSTSLTSGDSSYNEQFF | TGTGCCAGTAGTACCTCCCTGACTAGCGGGGACAGCTCCTACAATGAGCAGTTCTTC
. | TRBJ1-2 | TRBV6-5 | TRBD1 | CASSSNRGYGYTF | TGTGCCAGCAGTTCAAACAGGGGCTATGGCTACACCTTC
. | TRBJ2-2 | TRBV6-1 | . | CASSERYTGELFF | TGTGCCAGCAGTGAGCGGTACACCGGGGAGCTGTTTTTT
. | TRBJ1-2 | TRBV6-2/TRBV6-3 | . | CASSYWDTNYGYTF | TGTGCCAGCAGTTACTGGGACACTAACTATGGCTACACCTTC
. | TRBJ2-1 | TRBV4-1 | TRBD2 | CASSQEGTSVNEQFF | TGCGCCAGCAGCCAAGAAGGGACTAGCGTAAATGAGCAGTTCTTC
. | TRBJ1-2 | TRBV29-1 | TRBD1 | CSVWGQYNYGYTF | TGCAGCGTTTGGGGACAGTATAACTATGGCTACACCTTC
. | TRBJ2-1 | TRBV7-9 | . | CASSPISTRPGDEQFF | TGTGCCAGCAGCCCAATCTCGACCCGCCCAGGGGATGAGCAGTTCTTC
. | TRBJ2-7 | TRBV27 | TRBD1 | CASSLWDRGNEQYF | TGTGCCAGCAGTTTATGGGACAGGGGTAACGAGCAGTACTTC
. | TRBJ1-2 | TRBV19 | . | CASSKGSNYGYTF | TGTGCCAGTTCCAAAGGATCCAACTATGGCTACACCTTC
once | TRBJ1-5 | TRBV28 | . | CASSLSFLGLRSNQPQHF | TGTGCCAGCAGTTTATCATTCCTGGGGTTGAGAAGCAATCAGCCCCAGCATTTT
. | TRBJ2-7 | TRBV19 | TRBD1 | CASSQAGGAYEQYF | TGTGCCAGTAGTCAGGCAGGGGGCGCCTACGAGCAGTACTTC